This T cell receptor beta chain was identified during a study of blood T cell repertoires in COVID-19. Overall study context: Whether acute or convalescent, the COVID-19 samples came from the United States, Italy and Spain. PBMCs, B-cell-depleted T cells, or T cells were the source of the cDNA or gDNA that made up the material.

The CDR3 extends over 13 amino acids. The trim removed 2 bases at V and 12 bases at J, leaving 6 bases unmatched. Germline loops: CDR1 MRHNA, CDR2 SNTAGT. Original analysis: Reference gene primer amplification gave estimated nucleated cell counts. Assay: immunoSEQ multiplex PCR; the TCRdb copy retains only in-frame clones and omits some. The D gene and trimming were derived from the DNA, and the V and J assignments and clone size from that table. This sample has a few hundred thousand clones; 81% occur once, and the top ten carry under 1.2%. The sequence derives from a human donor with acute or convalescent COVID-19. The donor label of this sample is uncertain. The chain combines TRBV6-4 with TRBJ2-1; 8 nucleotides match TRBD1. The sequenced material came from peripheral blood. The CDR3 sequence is CASSDRTGFGQFF. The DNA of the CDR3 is TGTGCCAGCAGTGACCGGACAGGGTTTGGGCAGTTCTTC.